This entry is about one T cell receptor beta chain. Its antigen is not known. This entry is derived from a study of cytomegalovirus exposure and HLA in healthy donors. Overall study context: In terms of ancestry, the Caucasian-associated cluster contained roughly 80% of the roughly 360 genotyped donors. Findings of the study overall: Association of a missense DCLRE1C variant with TCR beta V- and J-gene trimming was reported in a later analysis. Among the sequence variants, a highly shared cluster was likely an artifact of sequencing.

Nominally healthy donors provided the samples, though records likely missed some immune exposures. PCR used 60 Vbeta primers and 13 Jbeta primers. Sequenced by immunoSEQ multiplex PCR; TCRdb stores in-frame clones only, minus some. The data contain approximately 150,000 clones, around 66% of them singletons. Germline CDR1 reads SQVTM; CDR2 reads ANQGSEA. Trimming cost V 6 bases and J 8 bases; bases outside gene matches: 6. CDR3 length: 11 residues. Specimen: PBMCs. The chain is built from TRBV29-1 and TRBJ1-2, with 7 nucleotides matching TRBD1. This TCR came from a woman aged 25 to 39 in good health and CMV-seropositive. CDR3 in DNA: TGCAGCGTCCCGACAGGGTCAGGCTACACCTTC. It is translated as CSVPTGSGYTF. The full variable domain, with the rest looked up from reference TRBV29-1 and TRBJ1-2, is SAVISQKPSRDICQRGTSLTIQCQVDSQVTMMFWYRQQPGQSLTLIATANQGSEATYESGFVIDKFPISRPNLTFSTLTVSNMSPEDSSIYLCSVPTGSGYTFGSGTRLTVV.